This T cell receptor beta chain was sequenced during a study of T cell responses to AZD1222 COVID-19 vaccine. Study-wide results and caveats: Mostly white British, mostly female donors; authors suggested clonal diversity may be underestimated. AZD1222 recipients seropositive at baseline numbered only six.

CDR3 size: 15 residues. CDR1 is SGHAT, CDR2 FQNNGV, per germline. Trimming at V came to 5 bases and at J to 8 bases, leaving 9 bases not matched to a gene. Here immunoSEQ multiplex PCR was the method, and the copy in TCRdb shows in-frame clones only, minus some. The table has about 130,000 clones, roughly 90% seen once. About this clone itself: As yet, its antigen is unknown.

V is TRBV11-2 and J is TRBJ1-6, with TRBD1 matching 7 bases. The sample consisted of peripheral blood, taken on day 0 of AZD1222 vaccination. The receptor was isolated from an adult in good health. The CDR3 sequence: CASSARQGQHSPLHF. The CDR3 region has the DNA TGTGCCAGCAGCGCCCGACAGGGTCAGCATTCACCCCTCCACTTT.